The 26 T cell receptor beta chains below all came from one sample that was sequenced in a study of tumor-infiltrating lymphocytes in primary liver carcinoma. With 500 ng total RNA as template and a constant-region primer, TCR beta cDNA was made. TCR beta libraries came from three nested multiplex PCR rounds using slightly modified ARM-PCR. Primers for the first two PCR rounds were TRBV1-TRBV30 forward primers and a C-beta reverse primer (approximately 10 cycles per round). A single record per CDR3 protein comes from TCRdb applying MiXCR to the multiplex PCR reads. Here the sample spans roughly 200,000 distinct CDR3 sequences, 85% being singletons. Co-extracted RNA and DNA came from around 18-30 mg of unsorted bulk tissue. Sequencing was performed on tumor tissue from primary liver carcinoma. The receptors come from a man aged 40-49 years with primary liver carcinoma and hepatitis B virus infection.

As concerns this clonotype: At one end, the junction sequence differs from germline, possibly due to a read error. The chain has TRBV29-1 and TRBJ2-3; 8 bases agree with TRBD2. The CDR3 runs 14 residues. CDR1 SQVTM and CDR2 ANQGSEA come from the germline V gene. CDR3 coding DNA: TGCAGCGTTGACTTAGCGGGGCACACAGATACACAGTATTTT. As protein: CSVDLAGHTDTQYF.

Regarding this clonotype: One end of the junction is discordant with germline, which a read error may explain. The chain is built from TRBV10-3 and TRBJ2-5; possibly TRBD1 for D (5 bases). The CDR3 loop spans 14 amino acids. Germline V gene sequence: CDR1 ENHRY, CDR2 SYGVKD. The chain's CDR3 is CVISASGLGETQYF. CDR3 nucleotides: TGTGTCATCAGTGCGTCAGGGTTGGGAGAGACCCAGTACTTC.

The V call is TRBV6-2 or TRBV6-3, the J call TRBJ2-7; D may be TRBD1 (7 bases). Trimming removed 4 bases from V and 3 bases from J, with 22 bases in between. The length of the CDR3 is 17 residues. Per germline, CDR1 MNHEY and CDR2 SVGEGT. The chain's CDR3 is CASSFWGAGTEDYEQYF. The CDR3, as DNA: TGTGCCAGCAGTTTTTGGGGGGCCGGGACAGAGGACTACGAGCAGTACTTC.

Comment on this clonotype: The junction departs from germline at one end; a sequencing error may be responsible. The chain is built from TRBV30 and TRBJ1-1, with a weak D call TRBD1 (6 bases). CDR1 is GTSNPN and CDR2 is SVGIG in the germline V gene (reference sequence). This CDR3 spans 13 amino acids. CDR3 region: CAWLRGFYTAAFF. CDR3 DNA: TGTGCCTGGCTTAGGGGGTTTTACACTGCAGCTTTCTTT.

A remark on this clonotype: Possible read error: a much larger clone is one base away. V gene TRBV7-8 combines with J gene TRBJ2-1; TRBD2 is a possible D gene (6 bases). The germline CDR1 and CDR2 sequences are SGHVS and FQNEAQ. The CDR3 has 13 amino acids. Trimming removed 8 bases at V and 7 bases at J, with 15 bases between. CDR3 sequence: CASCSLASNEQFF. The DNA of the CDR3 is TGTGCCAGCTGCTCACTAGCTTCAAATGAGCAGTTCTTC.

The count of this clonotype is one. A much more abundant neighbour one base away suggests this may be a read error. The CDR3 region is CASSYSPNLTNQPQHF. The CDR3 coding sequence is TGTGCCAGCAGTTATAGCCCCAATTTAACAAATCAGCCCCAGCATTTT. The V gene is TRBV28, the J gene TRBJ1-5; no clear D gene. The CDR3 contains 16 residues. From germline, CDR1 is MDHEN and CDR2 SYDVKM. V was trimmed by 4 bases and J by 4 bases, leaving 17 bases between them.

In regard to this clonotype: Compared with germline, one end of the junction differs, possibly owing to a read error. The CDR3 is CTSGLVTGKETQYF. CDR3 bases: TGTACCAGCGGCTTGGTGACAGGGAAAGAGACCCAGTACTTC. The rearrangement uses TRBV5-4 and TRBJ2-5, with 7 bases matching TRBD1. The CDR3 covers 14 residues. Germline V lookup: CDR1 SGHNT, CDR2 YYREEE (reference sequence).

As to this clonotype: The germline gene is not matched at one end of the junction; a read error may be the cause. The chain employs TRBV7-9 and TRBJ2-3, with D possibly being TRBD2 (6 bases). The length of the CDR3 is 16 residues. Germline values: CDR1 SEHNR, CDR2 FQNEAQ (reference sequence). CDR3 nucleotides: TGTGCCAGGAGCTCCTGGACTATCGGGAGCCCAGATACGCAGTATTTT. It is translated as CARSSWTIGSPDTQYF.

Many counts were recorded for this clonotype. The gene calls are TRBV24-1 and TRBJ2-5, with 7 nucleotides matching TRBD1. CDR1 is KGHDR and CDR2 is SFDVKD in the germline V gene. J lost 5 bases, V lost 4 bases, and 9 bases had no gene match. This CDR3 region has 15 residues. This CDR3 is CATSDPTGSGETQYF. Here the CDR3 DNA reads TGTGCCACCAGTGACCCGACAGGGTCTGGGGAGACCCAGTACTTC.

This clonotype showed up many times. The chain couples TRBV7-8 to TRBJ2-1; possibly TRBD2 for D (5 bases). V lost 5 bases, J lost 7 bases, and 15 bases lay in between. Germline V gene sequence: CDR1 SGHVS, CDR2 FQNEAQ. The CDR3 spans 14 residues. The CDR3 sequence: CASSPAGRGNEQFF. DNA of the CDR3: TGTGCCAGCAGCCCAGCCGGCCGCGGGAATGAGCAGTTCTTC.

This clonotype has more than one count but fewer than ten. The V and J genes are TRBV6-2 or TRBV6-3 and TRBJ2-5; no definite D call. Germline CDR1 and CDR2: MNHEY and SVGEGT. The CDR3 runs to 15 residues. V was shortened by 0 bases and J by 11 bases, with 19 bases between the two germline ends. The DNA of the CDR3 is TGTGCCAGCAGTTACTCCAGTGATAGCTCCTACGAACAGTACTTC. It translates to CASSYSSDSSYEQYF.

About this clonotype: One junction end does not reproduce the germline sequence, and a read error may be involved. CDR3 sequence (DNA): TGTGCCAGCAGCGAGGTAATGGATAAGCAGCTCTTC. Translating gives CASSEVMDKQLF. The chain employs TRBV11-1 and TRBJ2-1, with no clear D. The V gene's germline CDR1 is SGHAT and CDR2 FQDESV (reference sequence). There are 12 residues in the CDR3.

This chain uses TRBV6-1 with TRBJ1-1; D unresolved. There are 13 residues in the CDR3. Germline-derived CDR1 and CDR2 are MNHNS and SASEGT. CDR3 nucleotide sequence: TGTGTCAGTTCACGGGAGCGAGGCACTGAAGCTTTCTTT. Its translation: CVSSRERGTEAFF.

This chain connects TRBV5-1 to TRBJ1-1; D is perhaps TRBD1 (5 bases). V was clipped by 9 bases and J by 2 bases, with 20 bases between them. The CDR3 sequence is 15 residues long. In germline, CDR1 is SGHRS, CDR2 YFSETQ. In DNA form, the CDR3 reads TGCGCCAACAGAGCCTTGGCAGGGAGCAACACTGAAGCTTTCTTT. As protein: CANRALAGSNTEAFF.

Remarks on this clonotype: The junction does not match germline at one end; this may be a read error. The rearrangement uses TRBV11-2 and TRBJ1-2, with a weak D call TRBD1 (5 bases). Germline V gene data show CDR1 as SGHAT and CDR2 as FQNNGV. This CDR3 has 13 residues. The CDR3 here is CDSSVGRGVGYTF. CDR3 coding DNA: TGTGACAGCAGCGTCGGGAGGGGTGTAGGCTACACCTTC.

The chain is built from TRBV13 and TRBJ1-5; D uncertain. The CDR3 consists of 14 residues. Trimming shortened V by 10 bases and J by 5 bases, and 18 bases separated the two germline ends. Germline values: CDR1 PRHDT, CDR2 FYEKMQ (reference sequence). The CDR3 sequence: CANRLGGSHQPQHF. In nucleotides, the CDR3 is TGTGCCAACAGATTAGGAGGGTCTCATCAGCCCCAGCATTTT. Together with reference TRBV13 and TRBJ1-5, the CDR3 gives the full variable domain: AAGVIQSPRHLIKEKRETATLKCYPIPRHDTVYWYQQGPGQDPQFLISFYEKMQSDKGSIPDRFSAQQFSDYHSELNMSSLELGDSALYFCANRLGGSHQPQHFGDGTRLSIL.

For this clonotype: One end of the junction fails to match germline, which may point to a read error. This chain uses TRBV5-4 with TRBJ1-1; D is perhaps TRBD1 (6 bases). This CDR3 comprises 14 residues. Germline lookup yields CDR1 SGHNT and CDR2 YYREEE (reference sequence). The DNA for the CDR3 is TGTGCCGTCAGATCCGGGCAGGGGACTATTGAAGCCTTCTTT. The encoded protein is CAVRSGQGTIEAFF.

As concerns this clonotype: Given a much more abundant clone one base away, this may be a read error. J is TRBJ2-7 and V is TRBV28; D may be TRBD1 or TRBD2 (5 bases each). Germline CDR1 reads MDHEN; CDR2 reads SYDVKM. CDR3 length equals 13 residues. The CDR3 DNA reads TGTGCCAGCAGATCGGGACCCCGCTACGAGCGGTACTTC. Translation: CASRSGPRYERYF.

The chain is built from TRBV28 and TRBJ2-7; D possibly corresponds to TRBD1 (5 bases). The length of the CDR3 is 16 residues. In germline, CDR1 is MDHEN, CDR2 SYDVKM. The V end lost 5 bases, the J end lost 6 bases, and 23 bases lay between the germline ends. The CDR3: CASSPPGSPRAPEQYF. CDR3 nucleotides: TGTGCCAGCAGTCCCCCTGGGTCTCCCAGGGCGCCCGAGCAGTACTTC.

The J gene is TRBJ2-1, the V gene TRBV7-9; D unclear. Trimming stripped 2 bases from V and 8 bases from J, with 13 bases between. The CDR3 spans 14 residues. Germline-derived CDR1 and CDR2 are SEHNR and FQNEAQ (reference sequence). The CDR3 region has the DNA TGTGCCAGCAGCTTACCACCACGGCTCGATGAGCAGTTCTTC. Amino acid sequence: CASSLPPRLDEQFF.

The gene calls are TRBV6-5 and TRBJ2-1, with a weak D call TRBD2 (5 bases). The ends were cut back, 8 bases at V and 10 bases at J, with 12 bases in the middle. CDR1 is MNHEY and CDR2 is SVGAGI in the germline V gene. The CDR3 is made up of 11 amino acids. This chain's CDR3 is CASESGGEQFF. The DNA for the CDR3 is TGTGCCAGCGAGAGCGGAGGCGAGCAGTTCTTC.

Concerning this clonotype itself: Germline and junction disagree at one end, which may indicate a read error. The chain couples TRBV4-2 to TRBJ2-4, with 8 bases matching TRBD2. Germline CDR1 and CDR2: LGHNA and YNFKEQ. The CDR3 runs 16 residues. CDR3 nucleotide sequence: TGTGCCATCAGCCAGAGTCAGTCCGGGAGGGAAAACATTCAGAACTTC. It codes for CAISQSQSGRENIQNF.

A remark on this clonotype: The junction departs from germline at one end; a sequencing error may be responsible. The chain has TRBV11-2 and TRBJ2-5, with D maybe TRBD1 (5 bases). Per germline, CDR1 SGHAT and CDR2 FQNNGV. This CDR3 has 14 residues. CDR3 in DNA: TGTGGCAGCAGCTTAAACAGGAATAGGGAGACCCAGTACTTC. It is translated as CGSSLNRNRETQYF.

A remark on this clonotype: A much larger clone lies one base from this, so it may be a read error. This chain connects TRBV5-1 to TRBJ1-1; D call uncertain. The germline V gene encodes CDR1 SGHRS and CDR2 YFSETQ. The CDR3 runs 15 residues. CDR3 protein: CVSSEQNGMNTEAFF. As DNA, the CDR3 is TGCGTCAGCAGCGAACAAAATGGGATGAACACTGAAGCTTTCTTT.

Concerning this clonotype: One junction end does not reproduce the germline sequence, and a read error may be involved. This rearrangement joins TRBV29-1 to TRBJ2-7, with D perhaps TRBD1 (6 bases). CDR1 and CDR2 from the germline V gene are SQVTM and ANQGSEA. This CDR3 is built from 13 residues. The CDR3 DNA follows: TGCGGCGTCGATACAGGGTATGTCGACGGGCGGTACTTC. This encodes CGVDTGYVDGRYF.

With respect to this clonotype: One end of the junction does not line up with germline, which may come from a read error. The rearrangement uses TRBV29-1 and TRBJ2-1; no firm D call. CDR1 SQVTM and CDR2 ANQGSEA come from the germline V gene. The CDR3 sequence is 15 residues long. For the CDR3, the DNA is TGCAGCGTTGTTCTTTCTAGGGCCAATACCAAAGAGCAATTCTTC. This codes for CSVVLSRANTKEQFF.